This T cell receptor beta chain is from a study of shared clonotypes between healthy human individuals (dated by TCRdb to between 2020 and 2021). Regarding the research as a whole: Two women and three men aged 18 to 49 years were included in the cohort. To increase sequencing depth and limit assay-specific biases, different laboratories used diverse techniques to prepare libraries and sequence TCR repertoires. Leukapheresis yielded between about 0.85 and 10 billion PBMCs per donor. To estimate repertoire size and how much clonotypes are shared between individuals, the study performed deep sequencing of blood TCR repertoires from a few healthy adults.

This clone was seen more than once but under ten times. The antigen it recognizes is unknown. Base qualities were left out, and no much larger clone turns up one base away. Overall study outcomes, separate from this receptor: Because the study included only a small number of donors, the genetic and exposure-history diversity represented was limited. Based on pairwise subsampling, the degree of clonotype sharing among donors was expected to be affected by sequencing depth. Only blood was sampled, and tissue TCR repertoires likely differ from those in blood.

Using the deep immunoSEQ assay, multiplex PCR amplified TCR CDR3 regions from genomic DNA. Extracted genomic DNA from each cell subset was distributed evenly across all wells of several immunoSEQ 96-well plates, and each plate was treated as a replicate. For unsorted PBMC, 300 ng of genomic DNA, equivalent to about 30,000 T cell genomes, went into each replicate PCR. Genomic DNA from unsorted PBMC was sequenced over ten immunoSEQ deep assay plates. Purified libraries were measured with a Qubit 3.0 fluorometer, size-checked on a Bioanalyzer 2100, and measured again with the KAPA Library Quantification kit. Every immunoSEQ 96-well plate was sequenced on a dedicated single-read 150-cycle Illumina NextSeq 550 flow cell. The authors processed their data as follows. The immunoSEQ output contained only junctional sequences without quality scores, so filtering could not match that applied to full-length reads. Sequences were annotated with PyIR, a Python wrapper for IgBLAST v1.9, using IMGT germline references to assign V/J genes and CDR3. Reads with weak V/J assignments (E-value above 1e-6), missing CDR3, stop codons, out-of-frame junctions, or ambiguous translated residues were removed. A V3J clonotype was defined by an identical inferred V gene, J gene, and CDR3 amino acid sequence. The percentage overlap between two repertoires was calculated by dividing the number of shared unique clonotypes by the size of the smaller repertoire. Richness of each repertoire was evaluated using RTK rarefaction, the Chao1 estimator, and Recon v2.1 estimates of unobserved clonotypes. TCRdb stores this immuneACCESS table with in-frame sequences only. Part of the clones is absent; in the studies checked, under half of the shortfall reflects unresolved V genes, and no reason is known for the rest. Clone size and the V and J calls come from that table; the DNA yielded D and trimming. The sample table shows about 490,000 clones, and about 72% are seen once. About 11% of the sample is in the top ten clones.

The donors were healthy, HIV-negative adults with no recently reported acute infections or vaccinations. Every donor was a Caucasian adult living in Nashville, Tennessee, USA. In the unsorted samples, around 81 million PBMCs were counted, and genomic DNA was extracted using the QIAamp DNA Blood Mini kit. After blood collection by leukapheresis, PBMCs were isolated using Ficoll-Histopaque density gradient centrifugation and then cryopreserved in the vapor phase of liquid nitrogen. For this chain, trimming is 3 bases at the V end and 1 base at the J end, and the number of junction bases without a gene match is 2. The CDR3 has 16 amino acids, counting the end cysteine and phenylalanine. Left in the record is the CDR3 DNA by itself, 48 bases read in frame from the first base. Via the germline V gene, CDR1 is MGHRA and CDR2 YSYEKL.

Sequenced material: PBMCs. The clonotype was recovered from a woman between 35 and 50 years old in good health. Some clones in this sample may be carry-over from other donors' samples. The chain is encoded by TRBV4-1 joined to TRBJ2-2, with 10 bases in between that match TRBD2. The sequenced DNA: TGCGCCAGCAGCCACAGCGGGAGGGGGAACACCGGGGAGCTGTTTTTT. Translated, it reads CASSHSGRGNTGELFF.